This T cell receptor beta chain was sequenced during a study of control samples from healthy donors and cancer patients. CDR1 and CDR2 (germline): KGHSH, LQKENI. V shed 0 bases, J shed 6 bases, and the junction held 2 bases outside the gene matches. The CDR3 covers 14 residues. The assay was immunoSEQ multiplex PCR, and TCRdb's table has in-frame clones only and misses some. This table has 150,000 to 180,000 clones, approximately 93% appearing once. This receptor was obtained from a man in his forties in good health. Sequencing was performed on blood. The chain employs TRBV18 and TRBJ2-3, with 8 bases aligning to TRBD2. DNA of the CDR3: TGTGCCAGCTCACCACCCGGGGGGGGTGATACGCAGTATTTT. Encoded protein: CASSPPGGGDTQYF.